Listed below are T cell receptor beta chains from one sample, sequenced in a study of shared clonotypes between healthy human individuals. Clones were read by immunoSEQ multiplex PCR, and TCRdb kept only the in-frame ones, dropping some. The table has under 2.5 million clones, 85% to 95% seen once; the top ten hold more than 0.35%. The material sequenced was naive CD4+ T cells from PBMCs. The receptors come from a man aged 18 to 29 in good health. Some clones in this sample may be carry-over from other donors' samples. Both conserved end residues are part of each CDR3. The D gene is left open where the match is weak. Not every row has a clone size; where given, it reads once, few, many or a size class.

clone size | J gene | V gene | D gene | CDR3 protein | CDR3 DNA
- | TRBJ2-7 | TRBV6-5 | TRBD2 | CASSPRTSGRYEQYF | TGTGCCAGCAGTCCGCGGACTAGCGGGAGGTACGAGCAGTACTTC
- | TRBJ2-7 | TRBV4-2 | - | CASSQVTHTNYEQYF | TGTGCCAGCAGCCAAGTTACTCATACTAACTACGAGCAGTACTTC
- | TRBJ2-7 | TRBV7-2 | - | CASSLIGYEQYF | TGTGCCAGCAGCCTGATTGGATACGAGCAGTACTTC
once | TRBJ2-7 | TRBV28 | - | CASSPLGGKFNEQYF | TGTGCCAGCAGCCCGTTAGGGGGGAAATTCAACGAGCAGTACTTC
- | TRBJ1-5 | TRBV6-5 | TRBD1 | CASSRDRGLGQPQHF | TGTGCCAGCAGTCGGGACAGGGGGCTCGGTCAGCCCCAGCATTTT
- | TRBJ2-7 | TRBV2 | - | CATSVGRGYEQYF | TGTGCCACCTCGGTCGGACGCGGCTACGAGCAGTACTTC
- | TRBJ2-7 | TRBV9 | - | CASSVEVQDSYEQYF | TGTGCCAGCAGCGTAGAGGTACAGGACTCCTACGAGCAGTACTTC
- | TRBJ2-7 | TRBV28 | - | CASISTLSSYEQYF | TGTGCCAGCATCTCGACCTTAAGCTCCTACGAGCAGTACTTC
- | TRBJ1-5 | TRBV18 | - | CASSSGQGINQPQHF | TGTGCCAGCTCATCTGGGCAGGGGATCAATCAGCCCCAGCATTTT
- | TRBJ1-2 | TRBV18 | - | CASSPAGTGPGDGYTF | TGTGCCAGCTCACCTGCGGGGACCGGCCCAGGAGATGGCTACACCTTC
- | TRBJ2-1 | TRBV7-3 | TRBD2 | CASSLTRLAGVLGNEQFF | TGTGCCAGCAGCTTAACGAGGCTAGCGGGAGTATTAGGGAATGAGCAGTTCTTC
- | TRBJ1-1 | TRBV29-1 | - | CSVEDTGGGTEAFF | TGCAGCGTTGAAGATACTGGAGGGGGCACTGAAGCTTTCTTT
few | TRBJ1-1 | TRBV7-7 | - | CASSLAGPGTEAFF | TGTGCCAGCAGCTTAGCCGGGCCCGGCACTGAAGCTTTCTTT
- | TRBJ2-7 | TRBV9 | TRBD1 | CASSVVTGGGEQYF | TGTGCCAGCAGCGTAGTGACAGGGGGTGGCGAGCAGTACTTC
- | TRBJ2-2 | TRBV27 | - | CASSLDPNPLWRPNTGELFF | TGTGCCAGCAGTTTAGATCCTAACCCCCTCTGGCGGCCGAACACCGGGGAGCTGTTTTTT
- | TRBJ2-7 | TRBV28 | - | CASAPSGEYDEQYF | TGTGCCAGCGCCCCTTCCGGGGAGTACGACGAGCAGTACTTC
- | TRBJ1-4 | TRBV29-1 | - | CSVERRGRGEKLFF | TGCAGCGTTGAAAGGAGGGGTAGAGGAGAAAAACTGTTTTTT
- | TRBJ2-5 | TRBV6-6 | - | CASSSAWGVDETQYF | TGTGCCAGCAGCAGCGCTTGGGGGGTGGATGAGACCCAGTACTTC
- | TRBJ2-7 | TRBV5-7 | - | CASSMGEQYF | TGTGCCAGCAGCATGGGGGAGCAGTACTTC
- | TRBJ2-2 | TRBV6-8 | TRBD2 | CASSSRPSGDLRYTGELFF | TGTGCCAGCAGTTCCCGGCCTAGCGGGGACCTTAGGTACACCGGGGAGCTGTTTTTT
- | TRBJ1-1 | TRBV27 | TRBD1 | CASSYRDRGGWGTEAFF | TGTGCCAGCTCATACCGGGACAGGGGTGGATGGGGCACTGAAGCTTTCTTT
- | TRBJ2-7 | TRBV10-3 | - | CASRGTNEQYF | TGTGCCAGCCGGGGGACCAACGAGCAGTACTTC
- | TRBJ2-3 | TRBV7-9 | - | CASTRGGLSTDTQYF | TGTGCCAGCACTCGGGGAGGCCTTTCGACAGATACGCAGTATTTT
- | TRBJ2-7 | TRBV5-4 | - | CASSLGGPSSYEQYF | TGTGCCAGCAGCCTGGGGGGGCCCAGCTCCTACGAGCAGTACTTC
once | TRBJ2-1 | TRBV28 | - | CASIEGGASGSYNEQFF | TGTGCCAGCATAGAGGGGGGGGCTAGCGGTTCCTACAATGAGCAGTTCTTC
- | TRBJ1-1 | TRBV18 | - | CASSPQGPQGEAFF | TGTGCCAGCTCACCCCAGGGCCCCCAGGGTGAAGCTTTCTTT
- | TRBJ2-2 | TRBV6-1 | - | CASSASQGFTGELFF | TGTGCCAGCAGTGCCTCTCAGGGGTTCACCGGGGAGCTGTTTTTT
- | TRBJ2-1 | TRBV29-1 | - | CSVGEREQFF | TGCAGCGTTGGGGAGCGGGAGCAGTTCTTC
- | TRBJ2-3 | TRBV6-1 | - | CASSDRPAVGTDTQYF | TGTGCCAGCAGTGATCGACCTGCCGTGGGGACAGATACGCAGTATTTT
- | TRBJ2-5 | TRBV29-1 | - | CSVEGQDKTQYF | TGCAGCGTTGAGGGCCAGGACAAGACCCAGTACTTC
- | TRBJ2-1 | TRBV27 | - | CASRLGAEGSSYNEQFF | TGTGCCAGCAGACTGGGGGCGGAGGGGAGCTCCTACAATGAGCAGTTCTTC
- | TRBJ1-6 | TRBV30 | TRBD1 | CAFRTGKRGLHF | TGTGCCTTCCGGACAGGCAAACGGGGTCTCCACTTT
- | TRBJ2-2 | TRBV5-5 | - | CASSLSQRPSTGELFF | TGTGCCAGCAGCTTGTCCCAGCGGCCTTCCACCGGGGAGCTGTTTTTT
- | TRBJ2-7 | TRBV5-1 | TRBD2 | CASSSGGSAYEQYF | TGCGCCAGCAGCTCGGGGGGATCAGCCTACGAGCAGTACTTC
- | TRBJ2-7 | TRBV2 | - | CASRGLADLYSYEQYF | TGTGCCAGCAGAGGCCTGGCTGACTTGTATTCCTACGAGCAGTACTTC
few | TRBJ1-5 | TRBV18 | - | CASSTVGDQPQHF | TGTGCCAGCTCTACCGTGGGGGATCAGCCCCAGCATTTT
- | TRBJ1-2 | TRBV28 | - | CASRGQPYGYTF | TGTGCCAGCAGGGGACAACCTTATGGCTACACCTTC
- | TRBJ1-4 | TRBV9 | - | CASSVEWGEGNEKLFF | TGTGCCAGCAGCGTAGAATGGGGAGAGGGGAACGAAAAACTGTTTTTT
- | TRBJ2-7 | TRBV4-3 | - | CASSRKRGDISHEQYF | TGCGCCAGCAGCCGAAAGAGGGGGGACATTAGTCACGAGCAGTACTTC
- | TRBJ1-2 | TRBV6-6 | TRBD1 | CASSSTGVGFIYGYTF | TGTGCCAGCAGCTCTACAGGGGTTGGTTTTATCTATGGCTACACCTTC
- | TRBJ2-5 | TRBV29-1 | - | CSVGSPSETQYF | TGCAGCGTTGGAAGTCCCAGCGAGACCCAGTACTTC
- | TRBJ2-3 | TRBV11-3 | - | CASSPLPVDTQYF | TGTGCCAGCAGCCCCCTACCCGTGGATACGCAGTATTTT
- | TRBJ1-2 | TRBV30 | - | CAWHRGGYGYTF | TGTGCCTGGCACCGGGGGGGCTATGGCTACACCTTC
- | TRBJ1-2 | TRBV9 | - | CASSSPDGVDGYTF | TGTGCCAGCAGCTCCCCCGACGGGGTGGATGGCTACACCTTC
- | TRBJ2-7 | TRBV7-2 | - | CASSPRAGRGVIREQYF | TGTGCCAGCAGCCCCCGGGCAGGCAGGGGGGTGATCCGCGAGCAGTACTTC
- | TRBJ2-1 | TRBV27 | - | CASSLKGQLYNEQFF | TGTGCCAGCAGTTTAAAGGGCCAGTTATACAATGAGCAGTTCTTC
- | TRBJ1-1 | TRBV5-5 | - | CASSLGVSSGAFF | TGTGCCAGCAGCTTGGGAGTTTCTAGCGGGGCTTTCTTT
- | TRBJ2-3 | TRBV5-1 | TRBD1 | CASRGYRGTRDTQYF | TGCGCCAGCAGGGGTTACAGGGGAACACGAGATACGCAGTATTTT
- | TRBJ1-1 | TRBV28 | - | CASSPEANTEAFF | TGTGCCAGCAGTCCCGAAGCGAACACTGAAGCTTTCTTT
- | TRBJ2-1 | TRBV2 | TRBD2 | CASSTSGRGNEQFF | TGTGCCAGCAGTACTAGCGGGAGGGGCAATGAGCAGTTCTTC
- | TRBJ1-2 | TRBV2 | - | CASSVEGLSYGYTF | TGTGCCAGCAGTGTCGAAGGGTTGAGCTATGGCTACACCTTC
- | TRBJ1-5 | TRBV19 | TRBD1 | CASTPGQGLNQPQHF | TGTGCCAGTACCCCGGGACAGGGGTTGAATCAGCCCCAGCATTTT
- | TRBJ2-7 | TRBV12-2 | - | CASRLAGLAGVCFDYEQYF | TGTGCAAGTCGCTTAGCGGGACTAGCGGGAGTTTGTTTCGACTACGAGCAGTACTTC
few | TRBJ1-2 | TRBV27 | - | CASSLQNTF | TGTGCCAGCAGTTTACAAAACACCTTC
- | TRBJ1-1 | TRBV29-1 | - | CSLRNSTTEAFF | TGCAGCCTCCGGAATTCGACTACTGAAGCTTTCTTT
- | TRBJ1-5 | TRBV29-1 | TRBD1 | CSVRDSPSNQPQHF | TGCAGCGTCCGGGACAGCCCTAGCAATCAGCCCCAGCATTTT
- | TRBJ1-1 | TRBV2 | - | CASSRPGQPTTEAFF | TGTGCCAGCAGTCGACCGGGACAACCAACCACTGAAGCTTTCTTT
- | TRBJ1-4 | TRBV18 | - | CASSPLAGRSNEKLFF | TGTGCCAGCTCACCACTAGCGGGGCGATCTAATGAAAAACTGTTTTTT
- | TRBJ2-7 | TRBV4-1 | - | CASSQPAASSYEQYF | TGCGCCAGCAGCCAACCCGCAGCTAGCTCCTACGAGCAGTACTTC